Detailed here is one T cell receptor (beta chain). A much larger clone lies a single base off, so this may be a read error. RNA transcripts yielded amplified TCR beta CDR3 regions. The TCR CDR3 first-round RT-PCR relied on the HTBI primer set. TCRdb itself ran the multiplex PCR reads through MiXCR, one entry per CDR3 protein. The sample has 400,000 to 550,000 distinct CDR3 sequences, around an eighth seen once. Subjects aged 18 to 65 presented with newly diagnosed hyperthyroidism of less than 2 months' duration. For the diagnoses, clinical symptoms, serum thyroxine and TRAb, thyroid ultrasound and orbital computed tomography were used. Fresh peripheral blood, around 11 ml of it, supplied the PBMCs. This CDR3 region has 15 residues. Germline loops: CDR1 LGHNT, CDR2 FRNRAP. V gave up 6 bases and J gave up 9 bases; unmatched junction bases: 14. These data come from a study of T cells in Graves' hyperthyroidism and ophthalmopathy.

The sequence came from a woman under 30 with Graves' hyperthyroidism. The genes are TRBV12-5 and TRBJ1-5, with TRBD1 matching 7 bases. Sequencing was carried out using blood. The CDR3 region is CASGGVPGQFPPQHF. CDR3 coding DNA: TGTGCTAGTGGGGGAGTTCCGGGACAGTTCCCGCCCCAGCATTTT.